This T cell receptor beta chain is from a study of spatial heterogeneity in lung cancer. In the study overall: Each distinct TCR and UMI combination averaged more than ten appearances in raw reads.

Regarding time point: blood at routine non-recurrence follow-up after resection. The CDR3 has 13 amino acids. CDR1 is MDHEN, CDR2 SYDVKM, per germline. V gave up 5 bases and J gave up 1 base, with 9 bases separating them. This clonotype has ten or more counts. One entry per CDR3 protein results from TCRdb running MiXCR on the 5' RACE reads. This sample has 20,000 or so distinct CDR3 sequences, with 9% to 10% found just once. The sequences come from PBMCs, collected at follow-up. This chain links TRBV28 with TRBJ2-7; no definite D call. The source is a female donor with early-stage non-small cell lung cancer. CDR3 nucleotides: TGTGCCAGCAGTCCGGCGACTTCCTACGAGCAGTACTTC. Translated, it gives CASSPATSYEQYF.